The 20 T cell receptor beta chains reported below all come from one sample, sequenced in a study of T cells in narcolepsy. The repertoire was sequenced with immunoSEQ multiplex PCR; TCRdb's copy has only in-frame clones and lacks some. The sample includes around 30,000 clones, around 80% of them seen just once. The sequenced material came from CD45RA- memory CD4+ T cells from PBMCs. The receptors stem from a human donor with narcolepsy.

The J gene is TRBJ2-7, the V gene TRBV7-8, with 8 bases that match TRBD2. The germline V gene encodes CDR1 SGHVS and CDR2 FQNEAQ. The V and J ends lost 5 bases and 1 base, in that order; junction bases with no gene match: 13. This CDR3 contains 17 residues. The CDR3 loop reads CASSPAGGASRSYEQYF. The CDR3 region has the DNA TGTGCCAGCAGCCCGGCCGGGGGGGCTAGCCGTTCCTACGAGCAGTACTTC. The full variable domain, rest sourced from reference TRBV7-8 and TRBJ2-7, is GAGVSQSPRYKVAKRGQDVALRCDPISGHVSLFWYQQALGQGPEFLTYFQNEAQLDKSGLPSDRFFAERPEGSVSTLKIQRTQQEDSAVYLCASSPAGGASRSYEQYFGPGTRLTVT.

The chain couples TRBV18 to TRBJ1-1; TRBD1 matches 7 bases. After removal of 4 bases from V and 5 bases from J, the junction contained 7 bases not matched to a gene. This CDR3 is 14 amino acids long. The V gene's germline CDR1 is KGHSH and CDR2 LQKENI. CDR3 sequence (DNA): TGTGCCAGCTCACGACTCACAGGGGAGACTGAAGCTTTCTTT. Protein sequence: CASSRLTGETEAFF.

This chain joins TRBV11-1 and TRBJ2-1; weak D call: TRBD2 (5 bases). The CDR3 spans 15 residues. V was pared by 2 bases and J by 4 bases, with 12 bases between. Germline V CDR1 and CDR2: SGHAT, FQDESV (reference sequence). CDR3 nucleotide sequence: TGTGCCAGCAGCTTAAAGCGGACTGGGTACAATGAGCAGTTCTTC. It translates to CASSLKRTGYNEQFF.

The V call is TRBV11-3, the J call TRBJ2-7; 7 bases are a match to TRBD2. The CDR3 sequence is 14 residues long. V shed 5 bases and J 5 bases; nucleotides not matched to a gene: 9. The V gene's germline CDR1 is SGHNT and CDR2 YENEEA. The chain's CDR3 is CASSPGGKRNEQYF. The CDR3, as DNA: TGTGCCAGCAGCCCCGGGGGGAAAAGAAACGAGCAGTACTTC.

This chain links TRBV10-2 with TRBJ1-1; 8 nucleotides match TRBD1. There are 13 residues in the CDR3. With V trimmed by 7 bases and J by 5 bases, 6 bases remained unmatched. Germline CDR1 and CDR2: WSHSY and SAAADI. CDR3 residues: CASMDRAKTEAFF. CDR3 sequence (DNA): TGCGCCAGCATGGACAGGGCGAAGACTGAAGCTTTCTTT.

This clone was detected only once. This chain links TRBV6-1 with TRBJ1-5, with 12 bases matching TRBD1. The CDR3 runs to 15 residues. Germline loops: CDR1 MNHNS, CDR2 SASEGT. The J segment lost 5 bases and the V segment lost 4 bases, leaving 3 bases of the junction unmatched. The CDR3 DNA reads TGTGCCAGCAGTGCCGGGACAGGGGGCGATCAGCCCCAGCATTTT. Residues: CASSAGTGGDQPQHF.

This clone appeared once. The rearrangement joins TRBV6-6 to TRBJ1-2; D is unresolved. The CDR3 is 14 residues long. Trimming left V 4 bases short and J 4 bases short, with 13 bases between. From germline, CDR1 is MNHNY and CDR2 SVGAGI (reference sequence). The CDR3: CASSSAGDSYGYTF. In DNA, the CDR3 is TGTGCCAGCAGTTCCGCCGGGGATTCCTATGGCTACACCTTC.

As DNA, the CDR3 is TGTGCCAGCAGCCGCTCCACCCTAGCGGGAGGTAAAACCTACGAGCAGTACTTC. Translation gives CASSRSTLAGGKTYEQYF. The chain has TRBV4-2 and TRBJ2-7; 11 bases fit TRBD2. The germline V gene has CDR1 LGHNA and CDR2 YNFKEQ. J was trimmed by 2 bases and V by 4 bases; bases with no gene match: 13. This CDR3 spans 18 amino acids.

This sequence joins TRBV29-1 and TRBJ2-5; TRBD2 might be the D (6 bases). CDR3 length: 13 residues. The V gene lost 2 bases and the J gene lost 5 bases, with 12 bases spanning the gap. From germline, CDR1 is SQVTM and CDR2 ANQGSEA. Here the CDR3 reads CSVETYRGETQYF. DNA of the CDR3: TGCAGCGTTGAAACCTACCGGGGGGAGACCCAGTACTTC.

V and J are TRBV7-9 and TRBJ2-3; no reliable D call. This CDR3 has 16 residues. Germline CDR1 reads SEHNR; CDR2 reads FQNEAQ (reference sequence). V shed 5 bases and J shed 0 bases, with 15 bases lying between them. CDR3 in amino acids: CASSILGISSTDTQYF. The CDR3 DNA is TGTGCCAGCAGCATACTGGGAATCTCTAGCACAGATACGCAGTATTTT.

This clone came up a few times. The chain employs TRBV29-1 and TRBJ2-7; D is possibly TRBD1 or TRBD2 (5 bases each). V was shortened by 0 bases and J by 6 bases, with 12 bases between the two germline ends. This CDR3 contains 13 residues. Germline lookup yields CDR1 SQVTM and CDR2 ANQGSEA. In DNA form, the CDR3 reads TGCAGCGTTGAAGAAGGTCCGAGGGGCGAGCAGTACTTC. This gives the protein CSVEEGPRGEQYF.

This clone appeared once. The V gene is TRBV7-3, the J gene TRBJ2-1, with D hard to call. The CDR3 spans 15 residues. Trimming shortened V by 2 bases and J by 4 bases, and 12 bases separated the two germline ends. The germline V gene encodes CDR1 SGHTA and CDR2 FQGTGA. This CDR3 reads CASSLSGGDYNEQFF. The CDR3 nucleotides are TGTGCCAGCAGCTTATCGGGCGGCGATTACAATGAGCAGTTCTTC.

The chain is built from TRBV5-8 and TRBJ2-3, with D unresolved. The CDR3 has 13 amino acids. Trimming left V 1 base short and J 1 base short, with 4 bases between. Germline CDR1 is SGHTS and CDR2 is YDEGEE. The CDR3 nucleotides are TGTGCCAGCAGCTTGCCAGGCACAGATACGCAGTATTTT. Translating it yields CASSLPGTDTQYF.

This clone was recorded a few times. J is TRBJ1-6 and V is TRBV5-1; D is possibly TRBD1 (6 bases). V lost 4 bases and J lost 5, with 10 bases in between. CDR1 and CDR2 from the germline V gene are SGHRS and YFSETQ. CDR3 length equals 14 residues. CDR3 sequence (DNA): TGCGCCAGCAGCATGGACAGTAATAATTCACCCCTCCACTTT. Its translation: CASSMDSNNSPLHF.

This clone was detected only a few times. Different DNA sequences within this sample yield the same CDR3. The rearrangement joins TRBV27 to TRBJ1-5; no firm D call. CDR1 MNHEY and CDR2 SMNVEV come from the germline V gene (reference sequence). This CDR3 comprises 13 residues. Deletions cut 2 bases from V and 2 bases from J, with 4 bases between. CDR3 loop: CASSLRGNQPQHF. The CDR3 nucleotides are TGTGCCAGCAGTTTACGGGGCAATCAGCCCCAGCATTTT.

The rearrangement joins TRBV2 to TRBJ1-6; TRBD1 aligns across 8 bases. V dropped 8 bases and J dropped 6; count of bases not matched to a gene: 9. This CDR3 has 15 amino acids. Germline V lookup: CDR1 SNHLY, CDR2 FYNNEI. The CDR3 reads CASRTQDRVNSPLHF. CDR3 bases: TGTGCCAGCCGAACTCAGGACAGGGTTAATTCACCCCTCCACTTT. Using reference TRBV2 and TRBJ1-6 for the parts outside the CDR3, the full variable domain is EPEVTQTPSHQVTQMGQEVILRCVPISNHLYFYWYRQILGQKVEFLVSFYNNEISEKSEIFDDQFSVERPDGSNFTLKIRSTKLEDSAMYFCASRTQDRVNSPLHFGNGTRLTVT.

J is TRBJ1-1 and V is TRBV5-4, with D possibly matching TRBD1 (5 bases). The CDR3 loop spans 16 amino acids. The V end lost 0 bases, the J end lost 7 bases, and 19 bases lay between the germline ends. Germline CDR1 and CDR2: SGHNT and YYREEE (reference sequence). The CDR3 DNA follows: TGTGCCAGCAGCTTGGTCGGCACCCCCGGGGCGAATGAAGCTTTCTTT. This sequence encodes CASSLVGTPGANEAFF.

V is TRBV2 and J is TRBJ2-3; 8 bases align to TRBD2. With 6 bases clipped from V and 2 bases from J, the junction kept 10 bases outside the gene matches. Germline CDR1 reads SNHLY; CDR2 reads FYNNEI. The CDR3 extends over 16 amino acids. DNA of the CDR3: TGTGCCAGCAGGGTTGGTCCGGGGGGGGTCACAGATACGCAGTATTTT. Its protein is CASRVGPGGVTDTQYF.

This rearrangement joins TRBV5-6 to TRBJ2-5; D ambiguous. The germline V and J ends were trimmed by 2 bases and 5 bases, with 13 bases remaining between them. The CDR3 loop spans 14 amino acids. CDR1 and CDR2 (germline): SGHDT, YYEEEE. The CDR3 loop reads CASSFEGLGETQYF. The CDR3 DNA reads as TGTGCCAGCAGCTTCGAAGGTCTTGGGGAGACCCAGTACTTC.

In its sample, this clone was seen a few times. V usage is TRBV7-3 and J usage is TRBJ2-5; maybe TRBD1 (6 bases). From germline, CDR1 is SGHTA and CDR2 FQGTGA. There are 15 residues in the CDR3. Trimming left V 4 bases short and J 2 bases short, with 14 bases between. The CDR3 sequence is CASSSNVGAQETQYF. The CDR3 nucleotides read TGTGCCAGCAGCTCCAACGTGGGGGCTCAAGAGACCCAGTACTTC. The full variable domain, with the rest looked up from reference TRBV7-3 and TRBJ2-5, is GAGVSQTPSNKVTEKGKYVELRCDPISGHTALYWYRQSLGQGPEFLIYFQGTGAADDSGLPNDRFFAVRPEGSVSTLKIQRTERGDSAVYLCASSSNVGAQETQYFGPGTRLLVL.